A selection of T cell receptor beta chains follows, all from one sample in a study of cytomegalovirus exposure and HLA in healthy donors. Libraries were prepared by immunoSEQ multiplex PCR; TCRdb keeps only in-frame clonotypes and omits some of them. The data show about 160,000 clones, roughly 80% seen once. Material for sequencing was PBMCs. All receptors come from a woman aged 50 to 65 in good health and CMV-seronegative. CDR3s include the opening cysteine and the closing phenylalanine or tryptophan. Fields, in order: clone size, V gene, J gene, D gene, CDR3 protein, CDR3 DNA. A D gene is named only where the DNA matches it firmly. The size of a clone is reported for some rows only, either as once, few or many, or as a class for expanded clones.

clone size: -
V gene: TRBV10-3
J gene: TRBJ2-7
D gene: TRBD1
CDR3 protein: CAIGQGYEQYF
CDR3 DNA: TGTGCCATTGGACAGGGGTACGAGCAGTACTTC

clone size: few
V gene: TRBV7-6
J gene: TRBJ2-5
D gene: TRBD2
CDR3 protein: CASGTSGSWETQYF
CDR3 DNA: TGTGCCAGTGGGACTAGCGGGAGTTGGGAGACCCAGTACTTC

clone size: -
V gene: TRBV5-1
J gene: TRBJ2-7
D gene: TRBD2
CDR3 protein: CASSLGPGTGTSGTYPYEQYF
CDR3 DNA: TGCGCCAGCAGCTTGGGACCGGGGACCGGGACTAGCGGGACCTACCCCTACGAGCAGTACTTC

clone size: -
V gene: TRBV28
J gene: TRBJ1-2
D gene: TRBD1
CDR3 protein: CASRKTGGYGYTF
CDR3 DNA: TGTGCCAGCAGGAAGACAGGGGGCTATGGCTACACCTTC

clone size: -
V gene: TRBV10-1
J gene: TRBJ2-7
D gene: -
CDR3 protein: CASSERSGHEQYF
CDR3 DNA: TGCGCCAGCAGTGAGAGGTCAGGGCACGAGCAGTACTTC

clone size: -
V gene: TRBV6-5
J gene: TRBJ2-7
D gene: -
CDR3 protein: CASSYGHTDAYEQYF
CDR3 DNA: TGTGCCAGCAGTTACGGGCACACAGACGCCTACGAGCAGTACTTC

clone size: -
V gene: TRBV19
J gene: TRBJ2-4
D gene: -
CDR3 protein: CASSFAHREIKNIQYF
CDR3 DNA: TGTGCCAGTAGTTTCGCCCACAGGGAAATCAAAAACATTCAGTACTTC

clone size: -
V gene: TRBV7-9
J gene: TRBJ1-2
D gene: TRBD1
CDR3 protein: CASSYGQGEVYGYTF
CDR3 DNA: TGTGCCAGCAGCTATGGACAGGGGGAAGTCTATGGCTACACCTTC

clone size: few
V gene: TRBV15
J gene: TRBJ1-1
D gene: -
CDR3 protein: CATSRDLRSMNTEAFF
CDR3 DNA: TGTGCCACCAGCAGAGATCTGAGGAGTATGAACACTGAAGCTTTCTTT

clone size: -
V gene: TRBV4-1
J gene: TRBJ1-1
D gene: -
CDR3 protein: CASSHLQGTTEAFF
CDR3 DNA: TGCGCCAGCAGCCACCTCCAGGGGACCACTGAAGCTTTCTTT

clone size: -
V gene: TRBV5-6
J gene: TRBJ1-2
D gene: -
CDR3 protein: CASSLGGPSDYGYTF
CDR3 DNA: TGTGCCAGCAGCTTGGGGGGCCCGAGTGATTATGGCTACACCTTC

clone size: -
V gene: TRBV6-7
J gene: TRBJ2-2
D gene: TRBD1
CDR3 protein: CASSCPGGGNTGELFF
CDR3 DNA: TGTGCCAGCAGTTGTCCAGGGGGCGGAAACACCGGGGAGCTGTTTTTT

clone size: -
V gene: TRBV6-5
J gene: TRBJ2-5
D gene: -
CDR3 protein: CASRVAVQETQYF
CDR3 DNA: TGTGCCAGCAGAGTAGCGGTCCAAGAGACCCAGTACTTC

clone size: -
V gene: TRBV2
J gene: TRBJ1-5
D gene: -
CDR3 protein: CASSGGFSNQPQHF
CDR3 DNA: TGTGCCAGCAGTGGGGGCTTTAGCAATCAGCCCCAGCATTTT

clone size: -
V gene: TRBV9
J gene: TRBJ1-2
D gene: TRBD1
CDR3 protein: CASSLGTGGNYGYTF
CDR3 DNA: TGTGCCAGCAGCCTCGGGACAGGGGGAAACTATGGCTACACCTTC

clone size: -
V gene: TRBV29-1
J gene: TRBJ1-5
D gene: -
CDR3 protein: CSVVGAGGNQPQHF
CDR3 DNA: TGCAGCGTCGTGGGGGCTGGGGGCAATCAGCCCCAGCATTTT

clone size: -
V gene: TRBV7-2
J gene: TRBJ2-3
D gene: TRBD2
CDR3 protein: CASSSLGGWPTDTQYF
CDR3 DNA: TGTGCCAGCAGCTCCCTGGGGGGGTGGCCCACAGATACGCAGTATTTT

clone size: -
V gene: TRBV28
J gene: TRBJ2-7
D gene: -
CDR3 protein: CASSLGGSGSYEQYF
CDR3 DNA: TGTGCCAGCAGTTTGGGGGGTAGCGGCTCCTACGAGCAGTACTTC

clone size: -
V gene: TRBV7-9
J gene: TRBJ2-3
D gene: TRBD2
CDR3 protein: CASSLSGPAGADTQYF
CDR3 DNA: TGTGCCAGCAGCTTATCAGGGCCAGCGGGGGCAGATACGCAGTATTTT

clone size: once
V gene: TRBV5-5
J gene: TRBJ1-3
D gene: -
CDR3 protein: CASSSAGTSLLSIYF
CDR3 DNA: TGTGCCAGCAGCTCCGCCGGGACTTCCCTATTGTCCATATATTTT